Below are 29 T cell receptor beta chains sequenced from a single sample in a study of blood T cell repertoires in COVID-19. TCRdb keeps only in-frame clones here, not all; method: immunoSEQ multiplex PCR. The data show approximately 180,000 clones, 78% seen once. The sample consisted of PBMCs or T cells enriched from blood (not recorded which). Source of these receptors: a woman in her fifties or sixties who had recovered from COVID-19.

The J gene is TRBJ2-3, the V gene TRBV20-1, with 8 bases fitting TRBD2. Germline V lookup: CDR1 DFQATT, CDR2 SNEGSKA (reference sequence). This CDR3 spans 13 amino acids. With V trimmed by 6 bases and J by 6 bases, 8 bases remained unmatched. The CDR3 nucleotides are TGCAGTGCAAGTCGGACTAGCATGGATACGCAGTATTTT. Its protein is CSASRTSMDTQYF.

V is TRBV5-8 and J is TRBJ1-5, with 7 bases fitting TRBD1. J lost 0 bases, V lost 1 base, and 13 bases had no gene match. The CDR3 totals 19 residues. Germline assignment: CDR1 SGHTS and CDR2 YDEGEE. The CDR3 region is CASSLLTGPLTHSNQPQHF. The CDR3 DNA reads TGTGCCAGCAGCTTGTTGACAGGGCCCCTCACTCATAGCAATCAGCCCCAGCATTTT.

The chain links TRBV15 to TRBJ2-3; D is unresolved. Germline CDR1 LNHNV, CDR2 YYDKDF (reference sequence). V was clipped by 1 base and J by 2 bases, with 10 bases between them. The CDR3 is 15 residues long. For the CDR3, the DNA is TGTGCCACCAGCAGAGCTAGACCGACCACAGATACGCAGTATTTT. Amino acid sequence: CATSRARPTTDTQYF.

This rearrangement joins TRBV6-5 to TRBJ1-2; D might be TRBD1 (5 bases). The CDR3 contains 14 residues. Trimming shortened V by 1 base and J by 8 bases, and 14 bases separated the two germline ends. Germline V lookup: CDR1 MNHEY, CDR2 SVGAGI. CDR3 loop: CASSYYKGKFGYTF. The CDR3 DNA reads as TGTGCCAGCAGTTACTACAAGGGGAAATTCGGCTACACCTTC.

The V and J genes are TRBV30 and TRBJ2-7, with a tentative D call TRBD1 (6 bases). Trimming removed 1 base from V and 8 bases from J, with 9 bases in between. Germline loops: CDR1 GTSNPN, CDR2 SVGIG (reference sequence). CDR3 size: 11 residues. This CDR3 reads CAWSGGGKQYF. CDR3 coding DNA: TGTGCCTGGAGTGGAGGGGGAAAGCAGTACTTC.

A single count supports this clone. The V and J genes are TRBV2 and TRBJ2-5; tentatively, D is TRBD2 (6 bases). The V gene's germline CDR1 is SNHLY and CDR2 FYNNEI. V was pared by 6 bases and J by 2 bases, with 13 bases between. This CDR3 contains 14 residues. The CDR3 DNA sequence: TGTGCCAGCAGGTTCTCCGGGAGACAAGAGACCCAGTACTTC. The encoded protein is CASRFSGRQETQYF.

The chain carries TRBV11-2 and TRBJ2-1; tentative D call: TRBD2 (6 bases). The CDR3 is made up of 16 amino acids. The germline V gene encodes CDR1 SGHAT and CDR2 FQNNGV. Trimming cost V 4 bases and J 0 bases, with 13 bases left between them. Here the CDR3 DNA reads TGTGCCAGCAGCTCCAAAAGCGGGTACTCCTACAATGAGCAGTTCTTC. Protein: CASSSKSGYSYNEQFF. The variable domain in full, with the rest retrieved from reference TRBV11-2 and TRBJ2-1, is EAGVAQSPRYKIIEKRQSVAFWCNPISGHATLYWYQQILGQGPKLLIQFQNNGVVDDSQLPKDRFSAERLKGVDSTLKIQPAKLEDSAVYLCASSSKSGYSYNEQFFGPGTRLTVL.

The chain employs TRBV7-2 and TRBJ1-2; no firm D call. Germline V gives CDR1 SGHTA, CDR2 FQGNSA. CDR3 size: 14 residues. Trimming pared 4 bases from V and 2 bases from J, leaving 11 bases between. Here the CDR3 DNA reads TGTGCCAGCAGCTCGGGTACTGAAAACTATGGCTACACCTTC. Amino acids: CASSSGTENYGYTF. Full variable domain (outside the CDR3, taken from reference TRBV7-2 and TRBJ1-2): GAGVSQSPSNKVTEKGKDVELRCDPISGHTALYWYRQSLGQGLEFLIYFQGNSAPDKSGLPSDRFSAERTGGSVSTLTIQRTQQEDSAVYLCASSSGTENYGYTFGSGTRLTVV.

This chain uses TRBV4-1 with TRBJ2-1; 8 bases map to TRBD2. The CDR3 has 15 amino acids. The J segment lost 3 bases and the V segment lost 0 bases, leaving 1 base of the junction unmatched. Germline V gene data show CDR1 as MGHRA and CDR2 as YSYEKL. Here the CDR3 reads CASSQEGLVYNEQFF. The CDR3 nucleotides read TGCGCCAGCAGCCAAGAGGGACTAGTCTACAATGAGCAGTTCTTC.

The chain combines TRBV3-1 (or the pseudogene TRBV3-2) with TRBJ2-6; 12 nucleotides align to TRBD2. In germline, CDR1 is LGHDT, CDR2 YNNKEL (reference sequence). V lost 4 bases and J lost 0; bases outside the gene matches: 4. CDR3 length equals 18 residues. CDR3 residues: CASSPRLAGDSGANVLTF. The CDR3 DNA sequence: TGTGCCAGCAGCCCTAGACTAGCGGGAGACTCTGGGGCCAACGTCCTGACTTTC.

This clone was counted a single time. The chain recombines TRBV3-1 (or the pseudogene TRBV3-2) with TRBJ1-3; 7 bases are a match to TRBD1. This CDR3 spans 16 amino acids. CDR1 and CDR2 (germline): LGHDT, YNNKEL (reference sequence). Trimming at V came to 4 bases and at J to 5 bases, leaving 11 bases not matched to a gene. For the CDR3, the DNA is TGTGCCAGCAGCCCGGGACAGACATTTTCTAGAAACACCATATATTTT. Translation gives CASSPGQTFSRNTIYF.

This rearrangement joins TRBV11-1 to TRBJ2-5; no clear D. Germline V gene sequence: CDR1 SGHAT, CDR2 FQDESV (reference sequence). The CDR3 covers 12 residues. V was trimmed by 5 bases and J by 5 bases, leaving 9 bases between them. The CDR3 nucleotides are TGTGCCAGCAGCCGGCGGTCGGAGACCCAGTACTTC. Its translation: CASSRRSETQYF.

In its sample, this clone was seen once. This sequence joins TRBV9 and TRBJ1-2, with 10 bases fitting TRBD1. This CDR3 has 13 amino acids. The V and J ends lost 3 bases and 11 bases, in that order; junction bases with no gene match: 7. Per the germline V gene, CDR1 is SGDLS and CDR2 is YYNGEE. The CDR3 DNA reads TGTGCCAGCAGCGCGAGCGGGACAGGGGTTTACACCTTC. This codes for CASSASGTGVYTF.

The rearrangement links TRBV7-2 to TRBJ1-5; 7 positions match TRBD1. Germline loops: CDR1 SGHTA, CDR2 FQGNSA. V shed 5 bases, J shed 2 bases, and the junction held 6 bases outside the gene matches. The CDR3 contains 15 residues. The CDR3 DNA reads TGTGCCAGCAGCATCTACAGGGGCGGCAATCAGCCCCAGCATTTT. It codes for CASSIYRGGNQPQHF.

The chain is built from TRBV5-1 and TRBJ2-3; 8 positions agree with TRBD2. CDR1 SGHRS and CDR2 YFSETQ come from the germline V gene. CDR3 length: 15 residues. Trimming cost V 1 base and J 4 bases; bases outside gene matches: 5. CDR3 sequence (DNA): TGCGCCAGCAGCTTGCCAGCGGGAGAATCAGATACGCAGTATTTT. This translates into CASSLPAGESDTQYF. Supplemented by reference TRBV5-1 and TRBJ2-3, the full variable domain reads KAGVTQTPRYLIKTRGQQVTLSCSPISGHRSVSWYQQTPGQGLQFLFEYFSETQRNKGNFPGRFSGRQFSNSRSEMNVSTLELGDSALYLCASSLPAGESDTQYFGPGTRLTVL.

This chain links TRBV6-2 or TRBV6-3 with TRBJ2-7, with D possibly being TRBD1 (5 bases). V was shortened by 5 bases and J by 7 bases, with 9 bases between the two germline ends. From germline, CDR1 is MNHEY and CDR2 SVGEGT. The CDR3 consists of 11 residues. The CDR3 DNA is TGTGCCAGCAGTACCAGGGCGGAGCAGTACTTC. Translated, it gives CASSTRAEQYF.

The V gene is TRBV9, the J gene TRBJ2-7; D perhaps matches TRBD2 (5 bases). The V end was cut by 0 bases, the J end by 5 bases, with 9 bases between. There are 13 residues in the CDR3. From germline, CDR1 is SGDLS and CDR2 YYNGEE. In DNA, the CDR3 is TGTGCCAGCAGCGTAGCCCGGCGGGACGAGCAGTACTTC. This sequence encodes CASSVARRDEQYF. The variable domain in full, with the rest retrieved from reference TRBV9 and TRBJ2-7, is DSGVTQTPKHLITATGQRVTLRCSPRSGDLSVYWYQQSLDQGLQFLIQYYNGEERAKGNILERFSAQQFPDLHSELNLSSLELGDSALYFCASSVARRDEQYFGPGTRLTVT.

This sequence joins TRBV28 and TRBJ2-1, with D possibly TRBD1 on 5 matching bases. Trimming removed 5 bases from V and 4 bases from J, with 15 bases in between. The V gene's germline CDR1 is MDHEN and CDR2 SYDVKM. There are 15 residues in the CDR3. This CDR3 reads CASSLTGQFYNEQFF. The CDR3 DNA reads TGTGCCAGCAGTCTCACCGGACAATTTTACAATGAGCAGTTCTTC.

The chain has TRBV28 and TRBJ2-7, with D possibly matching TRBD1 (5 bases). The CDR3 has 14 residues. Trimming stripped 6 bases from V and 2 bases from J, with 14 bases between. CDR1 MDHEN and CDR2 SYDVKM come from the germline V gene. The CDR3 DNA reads TGTGCCAGCAGGCCCCAGGGATTGGCCTACGAGCAGTACTTC. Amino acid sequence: CASRPQGLAYEQYF.

CDR3 protein: CASSQYGTNTDTQYF. The CDR3 DNA reads TGTGCCAGCAGCCAATACGGGACTAACACAGATACGCAGTATTTT. This rearrangement joins TRBV6-5 to TRBJ2-3, with TRBD2 identical over 7 bases. V lost 6 bases to trimming and J lost 2 bases; unmatched junction nucleotides: 8. Germline-derived CDR1 and CDR2 are MNHEY and SVGAGI. The CDR3 is made up of 15 amino acids.

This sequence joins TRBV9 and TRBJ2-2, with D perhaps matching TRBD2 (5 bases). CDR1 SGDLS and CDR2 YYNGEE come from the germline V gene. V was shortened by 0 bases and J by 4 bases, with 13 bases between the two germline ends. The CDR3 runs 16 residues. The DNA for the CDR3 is TGTGCCAGCAGCGTAGCCCCAGCGGCAACCACCGGGGAGCTGTTTTTT. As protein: CASSVAPAATTGELFF. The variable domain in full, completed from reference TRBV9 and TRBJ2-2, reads DSGVTQTPKHLITATGQRVTLRCSPRSGDLSVYWYQQSLDQGLQFLIQYYNGEERAKGNILERFSAQQFPDLHSELNLSSLELGDSALYFCASSVAPAATTGELFFGEGSRLTVL.

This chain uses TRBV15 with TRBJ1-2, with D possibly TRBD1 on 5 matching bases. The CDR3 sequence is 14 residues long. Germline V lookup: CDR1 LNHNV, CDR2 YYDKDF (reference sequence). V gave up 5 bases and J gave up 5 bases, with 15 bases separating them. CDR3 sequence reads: CATSPMKGIYGYTF. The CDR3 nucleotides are TGTGCCACCAGCCCTATGAAGGGGATATATGGCTACACCTTC.

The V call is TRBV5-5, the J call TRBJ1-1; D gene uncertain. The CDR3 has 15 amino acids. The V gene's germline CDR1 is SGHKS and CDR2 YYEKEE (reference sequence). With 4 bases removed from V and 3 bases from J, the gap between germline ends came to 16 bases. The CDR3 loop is CASSQPDTGDTEAFF. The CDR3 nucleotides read TGTGCCAGCAGCCAACCCGACACCGGTGACACTGAAGCTTTCTTT.

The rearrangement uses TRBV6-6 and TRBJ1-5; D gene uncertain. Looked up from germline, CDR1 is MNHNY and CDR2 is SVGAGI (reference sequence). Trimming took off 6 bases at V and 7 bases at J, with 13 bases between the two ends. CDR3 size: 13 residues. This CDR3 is CASREVGGQPQHF. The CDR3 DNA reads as TGTGCCAGCAGGGAGGTGGGAGGACAGCCCCAGCATTTT.

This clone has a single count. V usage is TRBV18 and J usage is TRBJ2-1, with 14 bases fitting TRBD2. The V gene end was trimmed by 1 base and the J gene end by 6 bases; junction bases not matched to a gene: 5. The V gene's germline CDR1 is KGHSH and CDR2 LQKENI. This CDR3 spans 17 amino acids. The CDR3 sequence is CASSPRTGTSGSNEQFF. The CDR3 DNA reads TGTGCCAGCTCACCACGCACCGGGACTAGCGGGAGCAATGAGCAGTTCTTC. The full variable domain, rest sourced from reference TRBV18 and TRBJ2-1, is NAGVMQNPRHLVRRRGQEARLRCSPMKGHSHVYWYRQLPEEGLKFMVYLQKENIIDESGMPKERFSAEFPKEGPSILRIQQVVRGDSAAYFCASSPRTGTSGSNEQFFGPGTRLTVL.

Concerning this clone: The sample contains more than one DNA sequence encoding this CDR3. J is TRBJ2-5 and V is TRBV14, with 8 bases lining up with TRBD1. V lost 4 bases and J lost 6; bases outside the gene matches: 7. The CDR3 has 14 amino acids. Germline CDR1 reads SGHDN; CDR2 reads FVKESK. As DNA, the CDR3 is TGTGCCAGCAGCCCTTCAGGGGGCGCGAAGACCCAGTACTTC. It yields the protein CASSPSGGAKTQYF.

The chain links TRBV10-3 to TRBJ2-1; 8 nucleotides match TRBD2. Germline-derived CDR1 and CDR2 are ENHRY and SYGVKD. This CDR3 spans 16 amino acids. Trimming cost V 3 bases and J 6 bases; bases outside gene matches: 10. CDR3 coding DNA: TGTGCCATCAGTGAATTAACGGGAGGGCAAGGCAATGAGCAGTTCTTC. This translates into CAISELTGGQGNEQFF.

The CDR3 sequence is CASSPLGGGEGYTF. CDR3 DNA sequence: TGTGCCAGCAGCCCCCTAGGGGGGGGAGAAGGCTACACCTTC. The J gene is TRBJ1-2, the V gene TRBV3-1 (or the pseudogene TRBV3-2); perhaps TRBD1 as D (6 bases). The germline CDR1 and CDR2 sequences are LGHDT and YNNKEL (reference sequence). The CDR3 runs 14 residues. Trimming left V 4 bases short and J 8 bases short, with 17 bases between.

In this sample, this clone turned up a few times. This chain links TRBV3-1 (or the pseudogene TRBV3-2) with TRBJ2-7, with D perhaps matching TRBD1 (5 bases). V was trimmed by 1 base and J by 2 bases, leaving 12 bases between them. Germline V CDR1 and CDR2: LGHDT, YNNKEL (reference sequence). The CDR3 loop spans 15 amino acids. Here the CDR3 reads CASSQVGIGAYEQYF. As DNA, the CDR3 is TGTGCCAGCAGCCAAGTAGGAATAGGGGCCTACGAGCAGTACTTC.